These 26 T cell receptor beta chains originate from one sample sequenced in a study of blood T cell repertoires in COVID-19 (dated by TCRdb to the early 2020s). Library preparation was by the immunoSEQ multiplex PCR assay. TCRdb took this table from immuneACCESS and kept in-frame rearrangements with V and J called. Such tables lack part of the clones; where checked against another copy, unresolved V genes explain under half of the gap, and the rest is unexplained. For this sample the table gives a few hundred thousand clones, of which over 75% were detected only once. Together, the top ten hold 1.5% to 2% of the sample. The sequencing input was PBMCs or T cells enriched from blood (not recorded which). These receptors all come from a woman between 45 and 60 years old who had recovered from COVID-19.

The rearrangement uses TRBV11-2 and TRBJ2-1; D perhaps matches TRBD2 (5 bases). The germline CDR1 and CDR2 sequences are SGHAT and FQNNGV. Trimming left V 6 bases short and J 3 bases short, with 9 bases between. This CDR3 region has 13 residues. This CDR3 is CASSSTSYNEQFF. CDR3 sequence (DNA): TGTGCCAGCAGTTCTACTAGCTACAATGAGCAGTTCTTC. Together with reference TRBV11-2 and TRBJ2-1, the CDR3 gives the full variable domain: EAGVAQSPRYKIIEKRQSVAFWCNPISGHATLYWYQQILGQGPKLLIQFQNNGVVDDSQLPKDRFSAERLKGVDSTLKIQPAKLEDSAVYLCASSSTSYNEQFFGPGTRLTVL.

The chain uses TRBV28 and TRBJ2-7, with 11 bases identical to TRBD1. V lost 10 bases to trimming and J lost 2 bases; unmatched junction nucleotides: 7. The CDR3 length is 14 residues. CDR1 MDHEN and CDR2 SYDVKM come from the germline V gene. CDR3 amino acids: CATSGTGGTYEQYF. CDR3 DNA sequence: TGTGCCACATCCGGGACAGGGGGAACCTACGAGCAGTACTTC.

The rearrangement joins TRBV28 to TRBJ1-5; tentative D call: TRBD1 (5 bases). Looked up from germline, CDR1 is MDHEN and CDR2 is SYDVKM. V gave up 3 bases and J gave up 1 base, with 7 bases separating them. The length of the CDR3 is 14 residues. The CDR3 sequence is CASSFGGSNQPQHF. CDR3 DNA: TGTGCCAGCAGTTTTGGGGGGAGCAATCAGCCCCAGCATTTT.

V gene TRBV4-1 combines with J gene TRBJ2-5, with 9 bases that match TRBD2. This CDR3 comprises 15 residues. V lost 4 bases to trimming and J lost 3 bases; unmatched junction nucleotides: 6. In germline, CDR1 is MGHRA, CDR2 YSYEKL. For the CDR3, the DNA is TGCGCCAGCAGCCCTACGGAGCGGGAGGAAGAGACCCAGTACTTC. Translated, it gives CASSPTEREEETQYF.

In nucleotides, the CDR3 is TGTGCCAGCAGCGTAGAACAGTGGGGGGTCCCTGGGGCCAACGTCCTGACTTTC. As protein: CASSVEQWGVPGANVLTF. J is TRBJ2-6 and V is TRBV9; weak D call: TRBD2 (6 bases). V was trimmed by 0 bases and J by 2 bases, leaving 15 bases between them. The germline gives CDR1 SGDLS, CDR2 YYNGEE. This CDR3 has 18 residues.

This chain links TRBV18 with TRBJ1-4; 9 bases are a match to TRBD1. Germline loops: CDR1 KGHSH, CDR2 LQKENI. The length of the CDR3 is 15 residues. J gave up 5 bases and V 3 bases, and 4 bases lay outside the gene matches. DNA of the CDR3: TGTGCCAGCTCACCGAGACAGGGGGAGAATGAAAAACTGTTTTTT. Translated, it gives CASSPRQGENEKLFF.

Written as DNA, the CDR3 is TGTGCCAGCAGCCAAGACGGAGGGAGTCCCTACGAGCAGTACTTC. Its protein is CASSQDGGSPYEQYF. The chain carries TRBV4-2 and TRBJ2-7, with a tentative D call TRBD2 (6 bases). The CDR3 runs to 15 residues. The germline V gene encodes CDR1 LGHNA and CDR2 YNFKEQ. Trimming stripped 0 bases from V and 2 bases from J, with 11 bases between.

The chain has TRBV28 and TRBJ2-7; 9 bases agree with TRBD2. From germline, CDR1 is MDHEN and CDR2 SYDVKM. The junction had 8 bases not matched to a gene; V was cut back by 2 bases and J by 0 bases. There are 17 residues in the CDR3. The CDR3 DNA follows: TGTGCCAGCAGTTTAGCCGGGGCTAGCGGGGACTCCTACGAGCAGTACTTC. Translated: CASSLAGASGDSYEQYF.

The V gene is TRBV5-1, the J gene TRBJ2-7, with 8 bases matching TRBD2. V lost 7 bases to trimming and J lost 5 bases; unmatched junction nucleotides: 14. Germline loops: CDR1 SGHRS, CDR2 YFSETQ. The CDR3 is 15 amino acids. CDR3 sequence reads: CASDPDGGRIDEQYF. The CDR3 nucleotides are TGCGCCAGCGACCCTGACGGCGGGAGGATCGACGAGCAGTACTTC.

This rearrangement joins TRBV4-2 to TRBJ2-7; 12 bases map to TRBD2. V lost 0 bases and J lost 6; bases outside the gene matches: 6. Germline CDR1 is LGHNA and CDR2 is YNFKEQ. This CDR3 has 16 residues. DNA for the CDR3: TGTGCCAGCAGCCAAGATCTGGCTAGCGGGAGGGCCGAGCAGTACTTC. Translation: CASSQDLASGRAEQYF.

The chain has TRBV5-1 and TRBJ1-4, with D tentatively TRBD1 (6 bases). The CDR3 contains 15 residues. V was shortened by 0 bases and J by 2 bases, with 8 bases between the two germline ends. From germline, CDR1 is SGHRS and CDR2 YFSETQ. The CDR3 coding sequence is TGCGCCAGCAGCTTGGAGACAGGCACTAATGAAAAACTGTTTTTT. Its translation: CASSLETGTNEKLFF.

The gene calls are TRBV5-1 and TRBJ2-3; 7 nucleotides match TRBD2. The trim removed 0 bases at V and 9 bases at J, leaving 4 bases unmatched. The length of the CDR3 is 13 residues. Germline V gene data show CDR1 as SGHRS and CDR2 as YFSETQ. This CDR3 is CASSLGALATQYF. In DNA form, the CDR3 reads TGCGCCAGCAGCTTGGGGGCACTAGCGACGCAGTATTTT.

CDR3 DNA sequence: TGTGCCAGCAGCTCCCCGACTCTAGCCAAAAACATTCAGTACTTC. Its protein product is CASSSPTLAKNIQYF. The chain joins TRBV5-4 to TRBJ2-4; D is ambiguous. The CDR3 contains 15 residues. V was clipped by 3 bases and J by 0 bases, with 10 bases between them. Germline CDR1 SGHNT, CDR2 YYREEE (reference sequence).

As DNA, the CDR3 is TGTGCCAGCAGTTTACGTTCTAGCGGGAGCTACAACTACGAGCAGTACTTC. It codes for CASSLRSSGSYNYEQYF. V and J are TRBV28 and TRBJ2-7; the match to TRBD2 covers 10 bases. The germline V gene has CDR1 MDHEN and CDR2 SYDVKM. After removal of 2 bases from V and 3 bases from J, the junction contained 10 bases not matched to a gene. The CDR3 has 17 amino acids.

The CDR3, as DNA: TGTGCCAGCAGCCCCCCGGCCGGCAGGAACTATGGCTACACCTTC. As protein: CASSPPAGRNYGYTF. This chain joins TRBV7-2 and TRBJ1-2; D ambiguous. The CDR3 is 15 residues long. V lost 5 bases to trimming and J lost 2 bases, with 15 bases between them. Germline values: CDR1 SGHTA, CDR2 FQGNSA.

The rearrangement joins TRBV10-2 to TRBJ1-1; D call uncertain. Looked up from germline, CDR1 is WSHSY and CDR2 is SAAADI. Between the trimmed V and J ends, which lost 6 bases and 7 bases, there was a span of 9 bases. This CDR3 spans 11 amino acids. This chain's CDR3 is CASSGGGEAFF. CDR3 sequence (DNA): TGCGCCAGCAGCGGCGGAGGTGAAGCTTTCTTT.

V and J are TRBV19 and TRBJ1-2; TRBD1 matches 7 bases. V shed 5 bases and J 5 bases; nucleotides not matched to a gene: 8. The CDR3 runs 14 residues. Germline-derived CDR1 and CDR2 are LNHDA and SQIVND (reference sequence). CDR3 sequence reads: CASSAQTGTYGYTF. The CDR3 region has the DNA TGTGCCAGTAGTGCGCAGACAGGGACTTATGGCTACACCTTC.

The chain employs TRBV3-1 (or the pseudogene TRBV3-2) and TRBJ1-5; D is perhaps TRBD1 (5 bases). This CDR3 region has 13 residues. Germline V gives CDR1 LGHDT, CDR2 YNNKEL (reference sequence). Trimming removed 3 bases from V and 5 bases from J, with 8 bases in between. CDR3 in amino acids: CASSHWGDQPQHF. In nucleotides, the CDR3 is TGTGCCAGCAGCCATTGGGGGGATCAGCCCCAGCATTTT.

The rearrangement links TRBV6-1 to TRBJ2-7; 14 nucleotides align to TRBD2. This CDR3 region has 17 residues. V dropped 4 bases and J dropped 10; count of bases not matched to a gene: 15. Germline V gene lookup returns CDR1 MNHNS and CDR2 SASEGT. In DNA, the CDR3 is TGTGCCAGCAGTGGAGGGACTAGCGGGAGCGGATTGAGGGACCAGTACTTC. Protein sequence: CASSGGTSGSGLRDQYF.

The V and J genes are TRBV12-5 and TRBJ2-2; possible D gene TRBD1, 6 bases. The V gene lost 10 bases and the J gene lost 1 base, with 16 bases spanning the gap. The CDR3 is made up of 15 amino acids. CDR1 LGHNT and CDR2 FRNRAP come from the germline V gene. The CDR3 sequence: CANGRPGQNTGELFF. CDR3 nucleotide sequence: TGTGCTAACGGGCGGCCGGGACAGAACACCGGGGAGCTGTTTTTT.

The chain has TRBV4-2 and TRBJ1-1, with D tentatively TRBD1 (5 bases). From germline, CDR1 is LGHNA and CDR2 YNFKEQ. This CDR3 spans 13 amino acids. V lost 4 bases and J lost 10, with 16 bases in between. The CDR3 protein is CASSPSLGAGAFF. CDR3 bases: TGTGCCAGCAGCCCATCCTTAGGGGCCGGAGCTTTCTTT.

CDR3 sequence reads: CASRTLQGYSNQPQHF. CDR3 nucleotides: TGTGCCAGCAGGACTCTACAGGGTTATAGCAATCAGCCCCAGCATTTT. This rearrangement joins TRBV27 to TRBJ1-5, with TRBD1 as a possible D gene (6 bases). Germline CDR1 is MNHEY and CDR2 is SMNVEV (reference sequence). There are 16 residues in the CDR3. V was shortened by 6 bases and J by 0 bases, with 15 bases between the two germline ends.

The chain couples TRBV19 to TRBJ1-2; 10 bases match TRBD1. Germline V gives CDR1 LNHDA, CDR2 SQIVND (reference sequence). V lost 5 bases and J lost 4; bases outside the gene matches: 4. The CDR3 is made up of 14 amino acids. The chain's CDR3 is CASSSRDRGYGYTF. The CDR3 DNA follows: TGTGCCAGTAGTTCTCGGGACAGGGGCTATGGCTACACCTTC.

This sequence joins TRBV7-9 and TRBJ2-7, with 7 positions matching TRBD1. Germline V gene data show CDR1 as SEHNR and CDR2 as FQNEAQ (reference sequence). The CDR3 has 15 amino acids. Germline trimming cut 5 bases from V and 7 bases from J; bases unmatched to any gene: 14. Here the CDR3 reads CASSATGALSWEQYF. CDR3 DNA sequence: TGTGCCAGCAGCGCAACAGGGGCGCTTTCCTGGGAGCAGTACTTC.

The chain uses TRBV10-3 and TRBJ1-1; TRBD1 aligns across 9 bases. CDR1 is ENHRY, CDR2 SYGVKD, per germline. This CDR3 has 15 amino acids. V shed 10 bases and J 1 base; nucleotides not matched to a gene: 10. CDR3 sequence reads: CATSRQGGTNTEAFF. The CDR3 nucleotides are TGTGCCACCTCTCGACAGGGGGGGACGAACACTGAAGCTTTCTTT.

The gene calls are TRBV3-1 (or the pseudogene TRBV3-2) and TRBJ1-2; no reliable D call. This CDR3 contains 14 residues. From germline, CDR1 is LGHDT and CDR2 YNNKEL (reference sequence). Trimming left V 0 bases short and J 4 bases short, with 9 bases between. As DNA, the CDR3 is TGTGCCAGCAGCCAAGATCCCAGGTCCTATGGCTACACCTTC. It codes for CASSQDPRSYGYTF.